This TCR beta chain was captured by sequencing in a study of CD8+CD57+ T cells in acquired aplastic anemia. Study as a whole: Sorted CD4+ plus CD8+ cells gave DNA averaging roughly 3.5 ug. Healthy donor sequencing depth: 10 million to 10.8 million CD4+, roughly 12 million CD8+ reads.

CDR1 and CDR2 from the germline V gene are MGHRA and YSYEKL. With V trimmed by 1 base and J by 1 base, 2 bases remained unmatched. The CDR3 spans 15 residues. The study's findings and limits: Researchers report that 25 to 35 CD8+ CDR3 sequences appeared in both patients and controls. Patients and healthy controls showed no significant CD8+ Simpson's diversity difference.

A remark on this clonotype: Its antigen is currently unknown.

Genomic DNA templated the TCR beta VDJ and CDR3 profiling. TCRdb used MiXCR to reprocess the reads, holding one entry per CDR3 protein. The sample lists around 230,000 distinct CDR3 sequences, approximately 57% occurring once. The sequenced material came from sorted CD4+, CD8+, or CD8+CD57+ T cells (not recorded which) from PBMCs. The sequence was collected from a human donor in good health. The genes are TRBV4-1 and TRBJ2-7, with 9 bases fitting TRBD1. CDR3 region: CASSQGGQGSYEQYF. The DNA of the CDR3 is TGCGCCAGCAGCCAAGGGGGACAGGGATCCTACGAGCAGTACTTC.